This T cell receptor (delta chain) comes out of a study of gamma-delta T cells after stem cell transplantation. Per germline, CDR1 GEAIGNYY and CDR2 EKD. The CDR3 is made up of 22 amino acids. After removal of 1 base from V and 0 bases from J, the junction contained 22 bases not matched to a gene. TCRdb reanalyzed the RT-PCR reads using CATT. The table has around 1,400 delta-chain clones, roughly 15% seen once. Sequenced input: gamma-delta T cells. The receptor comes from a human donor. It is not recorded whose cells these are; they may come from a transplant donor. The chain has TRDV2 and TRDJ1, with 10 bases aligning to TRDD3. CDR3 sequence: CACDTISYGTGGSARNTDKLIF. For the CDR3, the DNA is TGTGCCTGTGACACGATCTCCTACGGTACTGGGGGATCCGCGCGGAACACCGATAAACTCATCTTT.